This T cell receptor (beta chain) derives from a study of CD8+CD57+ T cells in acquired aplastic anemia. In the study overall: CD4+ and CD8+ cells, once sorted, gave DNA averaging about 3 ug.

Germline CDR1 and CDR2: SQVTM and ANQGSEA. The length of the CDR3 is 13 residues. V shed 5 bases, J shed 2 bases, and the junction held 1 base outside the gene matches. Study outcomes and limitations: Roughly 27 shared CD8+ CDR3s appeared highly expressed within patients' immunodominant clones. No significant patient-versus-control difference appeared in CD8+ Simpson's diversity.

Using genomic DNA as the template, TCR beta VDJ and CDR3 profiling was carried out. TCRdb independently ran MiXCR on the reads; one entry per CDR3 protein. The sample lists approximately 200,000 distinct CDR3 sequences, about 64% seen once, with under 60% in the top ten. Notes on this clonotype: Its matching antigen is unknown.

The chain carries TRBV29-1 and TRBJ2-2; 8 nucleotides align to TRBD2. The TCR sequence derives from a human donor with severe aplastic anemia or a healthy control (not recorded which). Sample: sorted CD4+, CD8+, or CD8+CD57+ T cells (not recorded which) from PBMCs. CDR3 loop: CSVLAGNTGELFF. DNA for the CDR3: TGCAGCGTTTTAGCGGGAAACACCGGGGAGCTGTTTTTT.